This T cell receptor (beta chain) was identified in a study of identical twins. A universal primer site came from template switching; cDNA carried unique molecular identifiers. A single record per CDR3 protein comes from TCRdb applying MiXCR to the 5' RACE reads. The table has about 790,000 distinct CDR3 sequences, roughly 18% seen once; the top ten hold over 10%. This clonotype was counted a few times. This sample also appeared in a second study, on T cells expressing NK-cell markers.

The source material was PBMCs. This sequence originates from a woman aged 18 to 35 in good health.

The CDR3 here is CSVQGQETQYF. As DNA, the CDR3 is TGCAGCGTCCAGGGGCAAGAGACCCAGTACTTC. V gene TRBV29-1 combines with J gene TRBJ2-5; tentative D call: TRBD1 (6 bases). CDR1 is SQVTM, CDR2 ANQGSEA, per germline. Trimming removed 6 bases from V and 2 bases from J, with 7 bases in between. There are 11 residues in the CDR3. The complete variable domain, with remaining parts taken from reference TRBV29-1 and TRBJ2-5, reads SAVISQKPSRDICQRGTSLTIQCQVDSQVTMMFWYRQQPGQSLTLIATANQGSEATYESGFVIDKFPISRPNLTFSTLTVSNMSPEDSSIYLCSVQGQETQYFGPGTRLLVL.